The entry below describes one T cell receptor (beta chain). Its specificity is not known. This CDR3 comprises 12 residues. The germline V gene encodes CDR1 MNHNS and CDR2 SASEGT. Trimming removed 8 bases from V and 11 bases from J; junction bases left unmatched: 10. TCRdb's copy holds only in-frame clones and misses some; the assay was immunoSEQ multiplex PCR. In the table there are tens of thousands of clones, about 83% of which are singletons. The sample belongs to a study of T cells after posttransplantation cyclophosphamide. Study results and caveats: Donor-recipient repertoire similarity was low at 1-2 months, rising over year one.

The sequence was collected from a woman aged 60-75 years with a blood cancer, CMV-positive, and with a related stem cell donor. Sequenced input: PBMCs. V and J are TRBV6-1 and TRBJ2-5; TRBD1 matches at 8 bases. The chain's CDR3 is CASWDRITEQYF. The DNA for the CDR3 is TGTGCCAGCTGGGACAGGATTACGGAGCAGTACTTC.